These 17 T cell receptor beta chains were sequenced from one sample in a study of blood T cell repertoires in COVID-19 (dated by TCRdb to 2020 to 2022). Libraries were constructed by the immunoSEQ multiplex PCR assay. The table comes from immuneACCESS by way of TCRdb, which keeps in-frame sequences with V and J called. Part of the clones is missing from these tables; in studies checked, under half for an unresolved V gene and the rest for unknown reasons. This sample lists approximately 400,000 clones; roughly 86% were detected once. 0.85% to 1.3% of the sample is held by the ten biggest clonotypes. Sequencing was done on a sample of peripheral blood. These receptors originate from a human donor with acute or convalescent COVID-19. The donor label of this sample is uncertain.

This clone was detected a few times. This chain connects TRBV5-4 to TRBJ2-2; TRBD1 might be the D (6 bases). The V end lost 1 base, the J end lost 1 base, and 8 bases lay between the germline ends. This CDR3 is 15 amino acids long. Germline lookup yields CDR1 SGHNT and CDR2 YYREEE (reference sequence). The CDR3 DNA reads as TGTGCCAGCAGCTTGAACAGGGTGAACACCGGGGAGCTGTTTTTT. It specifies CASSLNRVNTGELFF.

The CDR3 nucleotides read TGCGCCAGCAGTGAGAGGGGGACAGGGGCCGGGGAGCTGTTTTTT. Translating it yields CASSERGTGAGELFF. This chain joins TRBV10-1 and TRBJ2-2; 10 bases line up with TRBD1. Unmatched junction bases numbered 3, after V lost 2 bases and J lost 6 bases. Germline CDR1 and CDR2: WNHNN and SYGVQD (reference sequence). The CDR3 is 15 residues long.

This chain links TRBV5-4 with TRBJ2-1; TRBD1 might be the D (6 bases). CDR3 length: 15 residues. Germline-derived CDR1 and CDR2 are SGHNT and YYREEE (reference sequence). Trimming cost V 1 base and J 8 bases, with 16 bases left between them. The CDR3 here is CASSLPRQVRDEQFF. The DNA for the CDR3 is TGTGCCAGCAGCTTGCCCAGACAGGTTCGGGATGAGCAGTTCTTC.

This chain uses TRBV21-1 with TRBJ1-5. TRBV21-1 is assigned pseudogene status. The CDR3 is 16 residues long. This CDR3 is CASSGGAGGRNQPQHF. CDR3 nucleotide sequence: TGTGCCAGCAGTGGCGGGGCCGGGGGTAGGAATCAGCCCCAGCATTTT.

The chain is built from TRBV7-9 and TRBJ2-7; 7 positions match TRBD1. V dropped 6 bases and J dropped 6; count of bases not matched to a gene: 14. The length of the CDR3 is 15 residues. The germline gives CDR1 SEHNR, CDR2 FQNEAQ (reference sequence). This CDR3 reads CASSPRDREYGEQYF. The CDR3 DNA sequence: TGTGCCAGCAGTCCTCGTGACAGGGAGTATGGCGAGCAGTACTTC.

This chain uses TRBV3-1 (or the pseudogene TRBV3-2) with TRBJ1-1, with 8 bases aligning to TRBD1. Germline V gene lookup returns CDR1 LGHDT and CDR2 YNNKEL (reference sequence). The CDR3 totals 18 residues. The V and J ends lost 3 bases and 6 bases, in that order; junction bases with no gene match: 18. The CDR3 region has the DNA TGTGCCAGCAGCCAGGTCCAGGGGGCAGGTCAAGTTCGCGCTGAAGCTTTCTTT. Translated: CASSQVQGAGQVRAEAFF.

This clone was seen once. V gene TRBV9 combines with J gene TRBJ1-2; TRBD1 agrees at 9 bases. The germline CDR1 and CDR2 sequences are SGDLS and YYNGEE. After removal of 0 bases from V and 4 bases from J, the junction contained 4 bases not matched to a gene. The CDR3 has 15 residues. CDR3 sequence reads: CASSVAGTGSYGYTF. DNA of the CDR3: TGTGCCAGCAGCGTAGCCGGGACAGGGAGCTATGGCTACACCTTC.

The chain couples TRBV5-5 to TRBJ2-3, with 12 nucleotides matching TRBD2. Germline V gene data show CDR1 as SGHKS and CDR2 as YYEKEE (reference sequence). Unmatched junction bases numbered 8, after V lost 5 bases and J lost 10 bases. The CDR3 spans 14 residues. CDR3 amino acids: CASRSPSGGASQYF. The CDR3 nucleotides are TGTGCCAGCAGGTCCCCTAGCGGGGGGGCGTCGCAGTATTTT.

The chain uses TRBV10-3 and TRBJ1-4, with no clear D. CDR1 and CDR2 (germline): ENHRY, SYGVKD. The CDR3 spans 13 residues. V was clipped by 4 bases and J by 4 bases, with 7 bases between them. The CDR3 DNA reads TGTGCCATCAGTGTCATCAGTAATGAAAAACTGTTTTTT. It specifies CAISVISNEKLFF.

The chain carries TRBV5-1 and TRBJ1-2, with TRBD1 matching 9 bases. Germline V gives CDR1 SGHRS, CDR2 YFSETQ. The CDR3 covers 15 residues. V lost 4 bases to trimming and J lost 8 bases; unmatched junction nucleotides: 12. This CDR3 is CASSIRQGGFGGYTF. The CDR3, as DNA: TGCGCCAGCAGCATCCGACAGGGGGGCTTTGGAGGCTACACCTTC.

The chain recombines TRBV11-3 with TRBJ2-3; TRBD2 matches 11 bases. Germline-derived CDR1 and CDR2 are SGHNT and YENEEA. The CDR3 is 17 amino acids. Losses at the gene ends were 4 bases for V and 6 bases for J; bases not matched to a gene: 12. CDR3 sequence reads: CASSSSRLAGRLDTQYF. The CDR3 DNA is TGTGCCAGCAGCTCATCAAGACTAGCGGGGCGCTTGGATACGCAGTATTTT.

V gene TRBV6-1 combines with J gene TRBJ2-1; 10 nucleotides align to TRBD2. V was pared by 3 bases and J by 1 base, with 12 bases of the junction left unmatched. The CDR3 is made up of 19 amino acids. The V gene's germline CDR1 is MNHNS and CDR2 SASEGT. The CDR3 DNA sequence: TGTGCCAGCAGTGACATCGGGCTAGCGGGGGCCTCTTCCTACAATGAGCAGTTCTTC. Its translation: CASSDIGLAGASSYNEQFF.

The rearrangement uses TRBV10-2 and TRBJ2-1; D ambiguous. This CDR3 is 16 amino acids long. V was pared by 7 bases and J by 0 bases, with 16 bases between. Germline CDR1 WSHSY, CDR2 SAAADI. The DNA of the CDR3 is TGCGCCAGCATTCCCCGATCGCTAAGCTCCTACAATGAGCAGTTCTTC. Protein: CASIPRSLSSYNEQFF.

Regarding this clone: The sample has other DNA sequences that encode this CDR3 too. The chain links TRBV6-2 or TRBV6-3 to TRBJ1-2; 7 bases map to TRBD1. CDR1 and CDR2 (germline): MNHEY, SVGEGT. V shed 5 bases and J 4 bases; nucleotides not matched to a gene: 4. The CDR3 contains 13 residues. CDR3 in DNA: TGTGCCAGCAGTCCGGGACAGATCTATGGCTACACCTTC. Encoded protein: CASSPGQIYGYTF.

V usage is TRBV10-3 and J usage is TRBJ1-4; D gene unclear. The CDR3 length is 14 residues. Germline V lookup: CDR1 ENHRY, CDR2 SYGVKD. V lost 4 bases and J 7 bases, leaving 13 bases between the germline ends. In DNA form, the CDR3 reads TGTGCCATCAGTGCCGGAAGTAGCTTTGAAAAACTGTTTTTT. It encodes CAISAGSSFEKLFF.

The rearrangement uses TRBV5-4 and TRBJ2-2, with 10 bases matching TRBD2. The V gene end was trimmed by 2 bases and the J gene end by 7 bases; junction bases not matched to a gene: 5. The germline gives CDR1 SGHNT, CDR2 YYREEE (reference sequence). The CDR3 totals 15 residues. The CDR3 DNA follows: TGTGCCAGCAGCTTTAGCGGGGGGCGCGGCGGGGAGCTGTTTTTT. Encoded protein: CASSFSGGRGGELFF.

The rearrangement uses TRBV18 and TRBJ1-1; unclear D gene. CDR1 and CDR2 from the germline V gene are KGHSH and LQKENI. With 5 bases removed from V and 5 bases from J, the gap between germline ends came to 9 bases. The CDR3 extends over 12 amino acids. For the CDR3, the DNA is TGTGCCAGCTCATCAGATGTAACTGAAGCTTTCTTT. Protein sequence: CASSSDVTEAFF.